This is a list of T cell receptor beta chains from one sample in a study of T cell responses to AZD1222 COVID-19 vaccine. The method was immunoSEQ multiplex PCR; TCRdb's version includes in-frame clones alone and lacks a portion of them. The profile shows 80,000 to 95,000 clones, 92% of them singletons. The sequencing used peripheral blood, collected on day 0 of AZD1222 vaccination. These receptors were obtained from an adult in good health. Both conserved end residues are part of each CDR3. The order of the fields is J gene, V gene, CDR3 protein.

>TRBJ1-4|TRBV5-1
CASSDFGGTNEKLFF
>TRBJ2-5|TRBV19
CASSRDNQETQYF
>TRBJ2-5|TRBV24-1
CATSARGETQYF
>TRBJ2-3|TRBV6-4
CASRGDRETDTQYF
>TRBJ2-5|TRBV30
CAWSGTGGETQYF
>TRBJ1-4|TRBV29-1
CSVLVKDRGFEKLFF
>TRBJ1-3|TRBV4-3
CASSHLGFSGNTIYF
>TRBJ2-3|TRBV11-2
CASSLTPSTDTQYF
>TRBJ2-5|TRBV7-2
CASSLGTGLETQYF
>TRBJ2-7|TRBV27
CASSLYGDGAYEQYF
>TRBJ1-1|TRBV19
CASIQPNTEAFF
>TRBJ2-5|TRBV6-1
CASSELQDRESDEETQYF
>TRBJ1-5|TRBV7-2
CASSQSWNQPQHF
>TRBJ1-4|TRBV5-1
CASSLSATNEKLFF
>TRBJ1-5|TRBV2
CASTGGTGGQPQHF